A single sample gave rise to the 28 T cell receptor beta chains below, sequenced in a study of OX40 agonist ivuxolimab in advanced cancers. Sequencing was performed with immunoSEQ multiplex PCR; in TCRdb, only in-frame clones are kept and a portion is missing. The sample has about 84,000 clones, approximately 95% seen once. The source material was CD4+ or CD8+ T cells sorted from blood, sampled in a trial of the OX40 agonist ivuxolimab. The receptor set was obtained from an adult with an advanced solid tumor such as melanoma, head and neck, liver or kidney cancer.

V usage is TRBV6-5 and J usage is TRBJ2-7, with D possibly matching TRBD1 (6 bases). Looked up from germline, CDR1 is MNHEY and CDR2 is SVGAGI. The CDR3 contains 13 residues. Trimming shortened V by 2 bases and J by 4 bases, and 9 bases separated the two germline ends. CDR3 in amino acids: CASSYGTTYEQYF. The CDR3, as DNA: TGTGCCAGCAGTTACGGGACAACTTACGAGCAGTACTTC.

The rearrangement uses TRBV4-1 and TRBJ2-2; the D gene could be TRBD1 or TRBD2 (5 bases each). Germline V gene sequence: CDR1 MGHRA, CDR2 YSYEKL. With 1 base removed from V and 6 bases from J, the gap between germline ends came to 6 bases. The CDR3 loop spans 13 amino acids. The CDR3 coding sequence is TGCGCCAGCAGCCAAGGGGGACCCGGGGAGCTGTTTTTT. Encoded protein: CASSQGGPGELFF.

The gene calls are TRBV19 and TRBJ1-5, with 10 bases matching TRBD1. Germline V gene data show CDR1 as LNHDA and CDR2 as SQIVND (reference sequence). The CDR3 runs 15 residues. The junction had 3 bases not matched to a gene; V was cut back by 3 bases and J by 4 bases. The DNA of the CDR3 is TGTGCCAGTAGTATCGGACAGGGGGGGAATCAGCCCCAGCATTTT. Translated: CASSIGQGGNQPQHF.

This rearrangement joins TRBV14 to TRBJ2-1, with 10 bases fitting TRBD2. The germline CDR1 and CDR2 sequences are SGHDN and FVKESK. CDR3 length equals 18 residues. V was pared by 4 bases and J by 8 bases, with 17 bases of the junction left unmatched. CDR3 DNA: TGTGCCAGCAGCCCCTCCCTAGCACTAGCGGGACCTAGGGATGAGCAGTTCTTC. Translation gives CASSPSLALAGPRDEQFF. The entire variable domain, with the rest obtained from reference TRBV14 and TRBJ2-1, is as follows: EAGVTQFPSHSVIEKGQTVTLRCDPISGHDNLYWYRRVMGKEIKFLLHFVKESKQDESGMPNNRFLAERTGGTYSTLKVQPAELEDSGVYFCASSPSLALAGPRDEQFFGPGTRLTVL.

CDR3 loop: CASRDSVSYEQYF. In DNA form, the CDR3 reads TGTGCCAGCAGGGACAGCGTCTCCTACGAGCAGTACTTC. This chain uses TRBV5-4 with TRBJ2-7; possibly TRBD1 for D (6 bases). The germline V gene encodes CDR1 SGHNT and CDR2 YYREEE (reference sequence). Trimming left V 5 bases short and J 0 bases short, with 9 bases between. The CDR3 is made up of 13 amino acids.

The chain employs TRBV10-1 and TRBJ2-2; D call uncertain. There are 12 residues in the CDR3. CDR1 is WNHNN and CDR2 is SYGVQD in the germline V gene (reference sequence). The ends were cut back, 8 bases at V and 7 bases at J, with 11 bases in the middle. The CDR3 loop is CASPRIFGELFF. CDR3 bases: TGCGCCAGCCCTAGAATTTTCGGGGAGCTGTTTTTT.

The chain links TRBV14 to TRBJ2-1, with a weak D call TRBD2 (5 bases). The V end lost 6 bases, the J end lost 10 bases, and 16 bases lay between the germline ends. CDR3 length: 13 residues. The germline gives CDR1 SGHDN, CDR2 FVKESK. The DNA of the CDR3 is TGTGCCAGCAGTTCGGTAGCGAGTGAAGAGCAGTTCTTC. It yields the protein CASSSVASEEQFF.

The chain couples TRBV7-6 to TRBJ2-3; the match to TRBD1 covers 7 bases. V was clipped by 5 bases and J by 3 bases; unmatched bases: 8. The germline V gene has CDR1 SGHVS and CDR2 FNYEAQ. This CDR3 is built from 15 residues. The CDR3 protein is CASSPSTGLTDTQYF. For the CDR3, the DNA is TGTGCCAGCAGCCCTTCGACAGGGTTGACAGATACGCAGTATTTT.

In regard to this clone: Additional DNA sequences in this sample encode the identical CDR3. J is TRBJ1-1 and V is TRBV7-2; 12 nucleotides align to TRBD1. V was pared by 4 bases and J by 4 bases, with 13 bases of the junction left unmatched. The CDR3 is 18 amino acids. Germline CDR1 reads SGHTA; CDR2 reads FQGNSA. CDR3 sequence: CASSSPPGTGGWGTEAFF. The CDR3 DNA sequence: TGTGCCAGCAGCTCGCCCCCGGGGACAGGGGGCTGGGGCACTGAAGCTTTCTTT. The full variable domain, with the rest looked up from reference TRBV7-2 and TRBJ1-1, is GAGVSQSPSNKVTEKGKDVELRCDPISGHTALYWYRQSLGQGLEFLIYFQGNSAPDKSGLPSDRFSAERTGGSVSTLTIQRTQQEDSAVYLCASSSPPGTGGWGTEAFFGQGTRLTVV.

The chain recombines TRBV30 with TRBJ2-7; weak D call: TRBD1 (6 bases). In germline, CDR1 is GTSNPN, CDR2 SVGIG (reference sequence). The germline V and J ends were trimmed by 1 base and 3 bases, with 16 bases remaining between them. The CDR3 runs to 15 residues. The CDR3 spells CAWSGRDTSFYEQYF. The CDR3 DNA sequence: TGTGCCTGGAGTGGCCGGGACACGAGCTTCTACGAGCAGTACTTC.

This chain uses TRBV11-2 with TRBJ2-1; 9 bases line up with TRBD1. Germline trimming cut 1 base from V and 3 bases from J; bases unmatched to any gene: 4. The CDR3 contains 16 residues. CDR1 SGHAT and CDR2 FQNNGV come from the germline V gene. CDR3 sequence reads: CASSLAGDRVYNEQFF. Written as DNA, the CDR3 is TGTGCCAGCAGCTTAGCTGGGGACAGGGTCTACAATGAGCAGTTCTTC.

This sequence joins TRBV5-5 and TRBJ1-4; D call uncertain. Per germline, CDR1 SGHKS and CDR2 YYEKEE (reference sequence). Trimming stripped 0 bases from V and 3 bases from J, with 6 bases between. There are 14 residues in the CDR3. This chain's CDR3 is CASSLGQPNEKLFF. The CDR3 DNA is TGTGCCAGCAGCTTGGGGCAGCCTAATGAAAAACTGTTTTTT.

This clone showed up just a few times. The chain links TRBV10-1 to TRBJ1-5; TRBD1 agrees at 7 bases. This CDR3 is 14 amino acids long. Germline CDR1 reads WNHNN; CDR2 reads SYGVQD (reference sequence). The J segment lost 7 bases and the V segment lost 5 bases, leaving 8 bases of the junction unmatched. The CDR3 sequence is CASSRQGQWQPQHF. The CDR3 DNA follows: TGCGCCAGCAGTCGACAGGGCCAGTGGCAGCCCCAGCATTTT.

V is TRBV28 and J is TRBJ1-3; TRBD1 matches at 7 bases. The V and J ends lost 3 bases and 7 bases, in that order; junction bases with no gene match: 9. This CDR3 has 15 amino acids. Germline values: CDR1 MDHEN, CDR2 SYDVKM. The CDR3 loop reads CASSFQTGWSNTIYF. The CDR3, as DNA: TGTGCCAGCAGTTTTCAGACAGGGTGGTCGAACACCATATATTTT.

The rearrangement links TRBV27 to TRBJ2-1; D uncertain. There are 13 residues in the CDR3. Trimming stripped 5 bases from V and 6 bases from J, with 11 bases between. CDR1 is MNHEY, CDR2 SMNVEV, per germline (reference sequence). The CDR3 DNA reads as TGTGCCAGCAGTCCCGGTAGGTCCAATGAGCAGTTCTTC. Translation gives CASSPGRSNEQFF.

Remarks on this clone: Other DNA sequences in this specimen translate into the identical CDR3. V is TRBV27 and J is TRBJ2-7; D gene uncertain. Germline loops: CDR1 MNHEY, CDR2 SMNVEV (reference sequence). This CDR3 has 13 amino acids. The V end lost 6 bases, the J end lost 4 bases, and 13 bases lay between the germline ends. The CDR3 here is CASSSGPPYEQYF. CDR3 sequence (DNA): TGTGCCAGCAGCTCCGGGCCCCCATACGAGCAGTACTTC.

The rearrangement uses TRBV4-3 and TRBJ2-7; 8 bases fit TRBD1. V shed 1 base and J 5 bases; nucleotides not matched to a gene: 7. Germline V CDR1 and CDR2: LGHNA, YSLEER. There are 15 residues in the CDR3. CDR3 loop: CASSQGWAGGDEQYF. The CDR3 coding sequence is TGCGCCAGCAGCCAAGGATGGGCAGGGGGCGACGAGCAGTACTTC.

V gene TRBV27 combines with J gene TRBJ2-2, with 9 bases lining up with TRBD1. Germline V gene data show CDR1 as MNHEY and CDR2 as SMNVEV (reference sequence). Unmatched junction bases numbered 13, after V lost 6 bases and J lost 2 bases. This CDR3 contains 18 residues. The CDR3 loop is CASSFFLSGQGNTGELFF. Here the CDR3 DNA reads TGTGCCAGCAGCTTTTTCCTCTCGGGACAGGGAAACACCGGGGAGCTGTTTTTT.

The chain combines TRBV27 with TRBJ2-7; 11 bases are shared with TRBD1. Per the germline V gene, CDR1 is MNHEY and CDR2 is SMNVEV (reference sequence). Trimming took 5 bases from V and 4 from J; bases not matched to a gene: 4. The CDR3 contains 14 residues. The CDR3 coding sequence is TGTGCCAGCAGTGCGGACAGGGGGCATTACGAGCAGTACTTC. The encoded protein is CASSADRGHYEQYF.

This chain joins TRBV27 and TRBJ1-5; tentative D call: TRBD1 (6 bases). The germline V gene encodes CDR1 MNHEY and CDR2 SMNVEV (reference sequence). The CDR3 is 14 residues long. Trimming shortened V by 1 base and J by 6 bases, and 10 bases separated the two germline ends. In nucleotides, the CDR3 is TGTGCCAGCAGTTTATTACAGGGCGGTCAGCCCCAGCATTTT. Amino acids: CASSLLQGGQPQHF.

The chain links TRBV27 to TRBJ2-1; 9 bases fit TRBD1. Trimming cost V 3 bases and J 7 bases; bases outside gene matches: 10. The germline V gene has CDR1 MNHEY and CDR2 SMNVEV (reference sequence). There are 16 residues in the CDR3. CDR3 region: CASSFLPGTGNNEQFF. DNA for the CDR3: TGTGCCAGCAGTTTCCTACCCGGGACAGGGAATAATGAGCAGTTCTTC.

The chain couples TRBV29-1 to TRBJ2-7; a weak D match, TRBD2 (7 bases). This CDR3 has 15 residues. Per germline, CDR1 SQVTM and CDR2 ANQGSEA. CDR3 protein: CSVAGAAGAWYEQYF. The CDR3 DNA reads as TGCAGTGTGGCGGGGGCGGCGGGAGCTTGGTACGAGCAGTACTTC.

This chain joins TRBV29-1 and TRBJ2-1, with 9 bases identical to TRBD1. Germline values: CDR1 SQVTM, CDR2 ANQGSEA. V lost 3 bases and J lost 1; bases outside the gene matches: 13. The CDR3 totals 18 residues. The CDR3 loop reads CSVDCVTRDRVSYNEQFF. CDR3 nucleotides: TGCAGCGTTGACTGTGTTACCCGGGACAGGGTTTCCTACAATGAGCAGTTCTTC.

The V and J genes are TRBV7-9 and TRBJ2-7; D remains ambiguous. The germline gives CDR1 SEHNR, CDR2 FQNEAQ (reference sequence). Between the trimmed V and J ends, which lost 1 base and 12 bases, there was a span of 10 bases. The CDR3 has 11 residues. CDR3 amino acids: CASSLVEPMYF. CDR3 DNA sequence: TGTGCCAGCAGCTTAGTAGAACCCATGTACTTC. The whole variable domain, remainder taken from reference TRBV7-9 and TRBJ2-7, is DTGVSQNPRHKITKRGQNVTFRCDPISEHNRLYWYRQTLGQGPEFLTYFQNEAQLEKSRLLSDRFSAERPKGSFSTLEIQRTEQGDSAMYLCASSLVEPMYFGPGTRLTVT.

The table lists this clone with a count of one. This rearrangement joins TRBV27 to TRBJ1-1, with TRBD1 matching 8 bases. Germline V lookup: CDR1 MNHEY, CDR2 SMNVEV (reference sequence). The CDR3 has 16 amino acids. V was clipped by 7 bases and J by 0 bases; unmatched bases: 10. In DNA form, the CDR3 reads TGTGCCAGCAAGGCGTACAGGGGGTCCATGAACACTGAAGCTTTCTTT. Its protein is CASKAYRGSMNTEAFF.

The chain recombines TRBV6-5 with TRBJ2-7; tentatively, D is TRBD2 (6 bases). V shed 7 bases and J shed 0 bases, with 13 bases lying between them. Germline V CDR1 and CDR2: MNHEY, SVGAGI. This CDR3 region has 14 residues. Here the CDR3 reads CASNLAVSSYEQYF. The DNA for the CDR3 is TGTGCCAGCAATTTAGCGGTTAGCTCCTACGAGCAGTACTTC.

The V and J genes are TRBV7-8 and TRBJ2-3; the match to TRBD2 covers 11 bases. This CDR3 region has 16 residues. Germline V gene sequence: CDR1 SGHVS, CDR2 FQNEAQ. The V and J ends lost 4 bases and 4 bases, in that order; junction bases with no gene match: 7. The CDR3 DNA is TGTGCCAGCAGCTCCTCGGGACTAGCGGTCCCAGATACGCAGTATTTT. Protein: CASSSSGLAVPDTQYF.

A few counts support this clone. This chain joins TRBV27 and TRBJ1-1; D is uncertain. The germline V gene encodes CDR1 MNHEY and CDR2 SMNVEV (reference sequence). The V end was cut by 1 base, the J end by 1 base, with 4 bases between. The CDR3 is made up of 13 amino acids. The CDR3 DNA reads as TGTGCCAGCAGTTTATGGGGGAACACTGAAGCTTTCTTT. It encodes CASSLWGNTEAFF.